A single sample gave rise to the 5 T cell receptor beta chains below, sequenced in a study of blood T cells in healthy people across ages. A second PCR, run for roughly 7 to 11 cycles, used a sample-barcoded 5' primer plus a J-beta primer mix. TCRdb reprocessed the 5' RACE reads via MiXCR and lists one record per CDR3 protein. The sample gives about 680,000 distinct CDR3 sequences, 45% to 50% of which show up once; about a third is in the top ten. The source material was blood. These receptors were collected from a woman aged 55-69 years in good health.

V and J are TRBV13 and TRBJ2-7, with 7 bases lining up with TRBD1. There are 15 residues in the CDR3. Germline V gives CDR1 PRHDT, CDR2 FYEKMQ (reference sequence). Trimming took 1 base from V and 3 from J; bases not matched to a gene: 6. In DNA form, the CDR3 reads TGTGCCAGCAGCTTAGTCGCTAGGGACAGCTACGAGCAGTACTTC. It yields the protein CASSLVARDSYEQYF. Filled out from reference TRBV13 and TRBJ2-7, the complete variable domain reads AAGVIQSPRHLIKEKRETATLKCYPIPRHDTVYWYQQGPGQDPQFLISFYEKMQSDKGSIPDRFSAQQFSDYHSELNMSSLELGDSALYFCASSLVARDSYEQYFGPGTRLTVT.

The CDR3 spells CASSGRGRNSPLHF. CDR3 nucleotide sequence: TGTGCCAGCAGTGGCAGGGGTCGCAATTCACCCCTCCACTTT. The chain is built from TRBV2 and TRBJ1-6; possibly TRBD1 for D (6 bases). Trimming removed 4 bases from V and 7 bases from J, with 11 bases in between. Germline V lookup: CDR1 SNHLY, CDR2 FYNNEI. The CDR3 length is 14 residues.

This clonotype was observed a few times. The chain combines TRBV7-8 with TRBJ2-1; D remains unclear. Germline V lookup: CDR1 SGHVS, CDR2 FQNEAQ. The CDR3 is made up of 20 amino acids. Trimming removed 6 bases at V and 0 bases at J, with 27 bases between. The CDR3, as DNA: TGTGCCAGCAGTCTCCAAAGCCCTAGTAGGGCAGTTAGCTCCTACAATGAGCAGTTCTTC. The encoded protein is CASSLQSPSRAVSSYNEQFF.

A remark on this clonotype: Just one base apart from a much larger clone, this may be a read error. V usage is TRBV27 and J usage is TRBJ2-7, with 12 bases that match TRBD2. Germline trimming cut 3 bases from V and 6 bases from J; bases unmatched to any gene: 9. Germline V lookup: CDR1 MNHEY, CDR2 SMNVEV (reference sequence). The CDR3 consists of 16 residues. CDR3 residues: CASSLSLAGGPREQYF. Here the CDR3 DNA reads TGTGCCAGCAGTTTGTCGCTAGCGGGAGGGCCCCGCGAGCAGTACTTC.

This clonotype was seen a handful of times. The chain couples TRBV4-2 to TRBJ1-5, with a tentative D call TRBD1 (5 bases). With 1 base removed from V and 1 base from J, the gap between germline ends came to 8 bases. This CDR3 region has 15 residues. Germline assignment: CDR1 LGHNA and CDR2 YNFKEQ. The CDR3 spells CASSQAGGSNQPQHF. In DNA, the CDR3 is TGTGCCAGCAGCCAAGCGGGGGGGAGCAATCAGCCCCAGCATTTT.